This T cell receptor beta chain originates from a study of vaccination effects on CD4 cells after COVID-19. About the study: Both early and late time points after vaccination provided samples from three convalescent patients. Post-vaccine samples followed the second dose by a median of 72 days. Supplemented with around 9.8 IU/ml IL-2 and about 10 ug/ml peptides, two million PBMC per well were kept in culture.

Germline V gene data show CDR1 as MNHEY and CDR2 as SVGAGI. Trimming removed 2 bases from V and 5 bases from J, with 12 bases in between. This CDR3 region has 14 residues. The assay was immunoSEQ multiplex PCR, and TCRdb's table has in-frame clones only and misses some. Found here are about 34,000 clones, around 75% of them singletons; the top ten hold 6.5% to 7.5%. Cultured cells yielded isolated CD4+ T cells after 10 days. PCR-confirmed SARS-CoV-2 infection occurred in the person between March and December 2020. Participants were vaccinated with two doses of either the BNT162b2 or mRNA-1273 vaccine. General study results and limits: Clones from infection and from vaccination both contracted markedly late after vaccination.

Details on this clone: Antigen specificity is unknown.

This TCR was recovered from a human donor who had a prior SARS-CoV-2 infection. Specimen: CD4+ T cells from PBMCs cultured without peptide, collected after COVID-19 vaccination. The V call is TRBV6-5, the J call TRBJ1-2; D unclear. This CDR3 reads CASSYTHRGYGYTF. The CDR3 DNA sequence: TGTGCCAGCAGTTACACACACCGGGGATATGGCTACACCTTC.